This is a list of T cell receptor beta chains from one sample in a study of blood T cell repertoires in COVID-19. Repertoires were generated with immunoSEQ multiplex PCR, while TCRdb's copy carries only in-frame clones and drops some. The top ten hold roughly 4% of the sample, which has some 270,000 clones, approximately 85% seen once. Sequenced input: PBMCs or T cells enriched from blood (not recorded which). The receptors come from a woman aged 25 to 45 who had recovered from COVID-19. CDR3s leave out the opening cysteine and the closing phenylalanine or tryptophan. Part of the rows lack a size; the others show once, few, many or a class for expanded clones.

cdr3_aa: SASFRARGNEKLF
j_call: TRBJ1-4
v_call: TRBV20-1
clone_size: few
cdr3_length: 13

cdr3_aa: ATSPGGVRAGGYT
j_call: TRBJ1-2
v_call: TRBV24-1
clone_size: -
cdr3_length: 13

cdr3_aa: ASSRSQGVDYEQY
j_call: TRBJ2-7
v_call: TRBV4-1
clone_size: few
cdr3_length: 13

cdr3_aa: ASSLLSQEQF
j_call: TRBJ2-1
v_call: TRBV7-9
clone_size: once
cdr3_length: 10

cdr3_aa: ASSLGTGRYVAKNIQY
j_call: TRBJ2-4
v_call: TRBV11-2
clone_size: -
cdr3_length: 16

cdr3_aa: ASSQDGRGAF
j_call: TRBJ1-1
v_call: TRBV3-1/TRBV3-2
clone_size: once
cdr3_length: 10

cdr3_aa: ASSEGQLGAF
j_call: TRBJ1-1
v_call: TRBV10-1
clone_size: -
cdr3_length: 10

cdr3_aa: SVVDIGTYEQY
j_call: TRBJ2-7
v_call: TRBV29-1
clone_size: -
cdr3_length: 11

cdr3_aa: ASSVGLADYGYT
j_call: TRBJ1-2
v_call: TRBV9
clone_size: -
cdr3_length: 12

cdr3_aa: ASSGYNTGGEGPSTEAF
j_call: TRBJ1-1
v_call: TRBV9
clone_size: -
cdr3_length: 17

cdr3_aa: ATSEVGRGPENSYNEQF
j_call: TRBJ2-1
v_call: TRBV24-1
clone_size: -
cdr3_length: 17

cdr3_aa: ASSLDGGIGNQPQH
j_call: TRBJ1-5
v_call: TRBV5-6
clone_size: -
cdr3_length: 14

cdr3_aa: ATSRVRAYEQY
j_call: TRBJ2-7
v_call: TRBV15
clone_size: -
cdr3_length: 11

cdr3_aa: ASSQDRTGRTNEKLF
j_call: TRBJ1-4
v_call: TRBV4-1
clone_size: -
cdr3_length: 15

cdr3_aa: AWSPRTSGRARSSYEQY
j_call: TRBJ2-7
v_call: TRBV30
clone_size: -
cdr3_length: 17

cdr3_aa: ATSDPPTGLNTGELF
j_call: TRBJ2-2
v_call: TRBV24-1
clone_size: -
cdr3_length: 15

cdr3_aa: ASSSPTRGAGETQY
j_call: TRBJ2-5
v_call: TRBV7-2
clone_size: -
cdr3_length: 14

cdr3_aa: ASSPPTGGNEQF
j_call: TRBJ2-1
v_call: TRBV2
clone_size: -
cdr3_length: 12